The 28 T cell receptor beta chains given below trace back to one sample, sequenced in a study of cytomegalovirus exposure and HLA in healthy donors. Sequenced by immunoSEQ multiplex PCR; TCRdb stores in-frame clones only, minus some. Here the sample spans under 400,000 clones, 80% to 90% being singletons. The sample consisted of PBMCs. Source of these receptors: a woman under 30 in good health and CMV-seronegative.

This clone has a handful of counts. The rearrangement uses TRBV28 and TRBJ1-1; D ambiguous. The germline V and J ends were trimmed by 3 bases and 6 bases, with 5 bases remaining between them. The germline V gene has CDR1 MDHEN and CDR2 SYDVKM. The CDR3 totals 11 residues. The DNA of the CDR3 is TGTGCCAGCAGTTTTTTCTCTGAAGCTTTCTTT. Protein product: CASSFFSEAFF.

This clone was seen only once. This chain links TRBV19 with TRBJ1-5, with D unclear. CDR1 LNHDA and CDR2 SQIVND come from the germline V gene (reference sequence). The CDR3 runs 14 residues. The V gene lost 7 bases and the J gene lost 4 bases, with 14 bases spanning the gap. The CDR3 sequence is CASTTNSGNQPQHF. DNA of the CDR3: TGTGCCAGTACAACCAATTCCGGGAATCAGCCCCAGCATTTT.

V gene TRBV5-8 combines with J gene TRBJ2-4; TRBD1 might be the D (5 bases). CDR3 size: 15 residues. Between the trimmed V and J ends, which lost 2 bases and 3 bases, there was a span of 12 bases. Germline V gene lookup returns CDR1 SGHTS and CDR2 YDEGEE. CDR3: CASSFDRMVKNIQYF. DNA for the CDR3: TGTGCCAGCAGCTTCGACAGAATGGTCAAAAACATTCAGTACTTC. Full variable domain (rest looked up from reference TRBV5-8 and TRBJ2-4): EAGVTQSPTHLIKTRGQQATLRCSPISGHTSVYWYQQALGLGLQFLLWYDEGEERNRGNFPPRFSGRQFPNYSSELNVNALELEDSALYLCASSFDRMVKNIQYFGAGTRLSVL.

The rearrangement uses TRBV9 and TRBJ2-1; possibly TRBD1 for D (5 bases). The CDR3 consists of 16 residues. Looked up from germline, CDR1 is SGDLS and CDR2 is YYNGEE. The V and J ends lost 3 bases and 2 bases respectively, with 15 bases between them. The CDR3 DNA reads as TGTGCCAGCAGCGGGAAGGGGAATCTCCCCTACAATGAGCAGTTCTTC. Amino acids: CASSGKGNLPYNEQFF.

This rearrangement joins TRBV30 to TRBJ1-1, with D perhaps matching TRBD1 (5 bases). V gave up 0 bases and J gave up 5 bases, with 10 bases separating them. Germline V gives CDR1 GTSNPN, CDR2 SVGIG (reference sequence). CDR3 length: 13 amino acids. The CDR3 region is CAWSVGGMTEAFF. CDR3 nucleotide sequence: TGTGCCTGGAGTGTCGGGGGGATGACTGAAGCTTTCTTT. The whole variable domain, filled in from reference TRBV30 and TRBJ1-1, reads SQTIHQWPATLVQPVGSPLSLECTVEGTSNPNLYWYRQAAGRGLQLLFYSVGIGQISSEVPQNLSASRPQDRQFILSSKKLLLSDSGFYLCAWSVGGMTEAFFGQGTRLTVV.

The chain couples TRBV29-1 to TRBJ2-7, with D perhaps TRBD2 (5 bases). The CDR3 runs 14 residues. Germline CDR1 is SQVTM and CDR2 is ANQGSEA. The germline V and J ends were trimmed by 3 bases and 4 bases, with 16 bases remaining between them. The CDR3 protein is CSVEVYGENYEQYF. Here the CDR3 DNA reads TGCAGCGTTGAGGTATATGGGGAGAATTACGAGCAGTACTTC.

The CDR3 nucleotides read TGCGCCAGCAGCCAAGGACTAGCGGGAGAGTACAATGAGCAGTTCTTC. Protein product: CASSQGLAGEYNEQFF. The rearrangement uses TRBV5-1 and TRBJ2-1, with 13 bases lining up with TRBD2. The J segment lost 4 bases and the V segment lost 4 bases, leaving 5 bases of the junction unmatched. Germline V gene sequence: CDR1 SGHRS, CDR2 YFSETQ. This CDR3 region has 16 residues. Based on the CDR3 plus reference TRBV5-1 and TRBJ2-1, the full variable domain is KAGVTQTPRYLIKTRGQQVTLSCSPISGHRSVSWYQQTPGQGLQFLFEYFSETQRNKGNFPGRFSGRQFSNSRSEMNVSTLELGDSALYLCASSQGLAGEYNEQFFGPGTRLTVL.

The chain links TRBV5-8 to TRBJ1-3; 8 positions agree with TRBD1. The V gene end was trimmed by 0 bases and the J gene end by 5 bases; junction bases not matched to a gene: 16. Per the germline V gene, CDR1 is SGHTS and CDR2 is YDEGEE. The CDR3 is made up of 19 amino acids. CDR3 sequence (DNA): TGTGCCAGCAGCTTGGTCCCCCCAGGGGGCTCCGGGACGCGAAACACCATATATTTT. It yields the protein CASSLVPPGGSGTRNTIYF.

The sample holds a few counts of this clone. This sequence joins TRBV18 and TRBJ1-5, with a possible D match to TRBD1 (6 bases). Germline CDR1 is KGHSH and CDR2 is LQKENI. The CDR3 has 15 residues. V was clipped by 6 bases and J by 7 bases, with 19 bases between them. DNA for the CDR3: TGTGCCAGCTCTTCCCGGGACACCGGGAAACAGCCCCAGCATTTT. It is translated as CASSSRDTGKQPQHF.

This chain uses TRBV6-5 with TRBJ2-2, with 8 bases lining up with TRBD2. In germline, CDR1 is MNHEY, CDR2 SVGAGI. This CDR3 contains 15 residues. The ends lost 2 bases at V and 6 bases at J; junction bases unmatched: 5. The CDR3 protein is CASSYSREGPGELFF. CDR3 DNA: TGTGCCAGCAGTTACAGTCGGGAGGGCCCCGGGGAGCTGTTTTTT.

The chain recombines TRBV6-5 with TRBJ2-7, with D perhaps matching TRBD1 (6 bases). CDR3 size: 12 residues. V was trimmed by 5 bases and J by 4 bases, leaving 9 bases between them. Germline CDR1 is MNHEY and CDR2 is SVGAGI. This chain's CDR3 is CASSTQGYEQYF. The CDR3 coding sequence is TGTGCCAGCAGTACACAGGGATACGAGCAGTACTTC.

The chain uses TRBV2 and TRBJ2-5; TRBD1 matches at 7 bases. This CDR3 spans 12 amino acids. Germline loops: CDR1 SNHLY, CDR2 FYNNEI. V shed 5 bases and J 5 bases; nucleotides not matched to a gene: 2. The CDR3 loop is CASSRQGETQYF. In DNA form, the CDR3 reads TGTGCCAGCAGTCGACAGGGTGAGACCCAGTACTTC.

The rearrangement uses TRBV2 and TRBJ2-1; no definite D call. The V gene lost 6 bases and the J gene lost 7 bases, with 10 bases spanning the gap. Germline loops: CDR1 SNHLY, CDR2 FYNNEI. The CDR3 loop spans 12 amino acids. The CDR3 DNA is TGTGCCAGCAGGGCCCCTAGTAATGAGCAGTTCTTC. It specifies CASRAPSNEQFF.

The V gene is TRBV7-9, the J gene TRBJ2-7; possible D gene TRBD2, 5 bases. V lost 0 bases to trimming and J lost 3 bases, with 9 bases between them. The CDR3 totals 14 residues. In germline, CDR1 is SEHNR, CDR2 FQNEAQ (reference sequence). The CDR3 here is CASSLAPAVYEQYF. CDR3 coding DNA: TGTGCCAGCAGCTTAGCGCCAGCGGTCTACGAGCAGTACTTC.

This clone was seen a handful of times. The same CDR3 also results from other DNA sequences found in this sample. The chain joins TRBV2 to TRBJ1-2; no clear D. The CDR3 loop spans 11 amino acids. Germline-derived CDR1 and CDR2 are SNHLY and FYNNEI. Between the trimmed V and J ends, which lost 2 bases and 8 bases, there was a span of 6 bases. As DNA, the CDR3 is TGTGCCAGCAGTGAACGGGGAGGCTACACCTTC. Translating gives CASSERGGYTF.

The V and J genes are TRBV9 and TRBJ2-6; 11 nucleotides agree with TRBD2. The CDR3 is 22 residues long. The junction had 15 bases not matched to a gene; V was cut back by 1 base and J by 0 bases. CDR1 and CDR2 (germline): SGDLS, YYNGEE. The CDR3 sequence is CASSVPYPTSGRGSSGANVLTF. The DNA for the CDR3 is TGTGCCAGCAGCGTACCGTACCCCACTAGCGGGAGAGGGAGCTCTGGGGCCAACGTCCTGACTTTC.

The CDR3 reads CASSRGATNEKLFF. The CDR3 nucleotides read TGCGCCAGCAGCCGGGGTGCAACTAATGAAAAACTGTTTTTT. V usage is TRBV10-1 and J usage is TRBJ1-4; D gene uncertain. Germline lookup yields CDR1 WNHNN and CDR2 SYGVQD (reference sequence). V gave up 6 bases and J gave up 0 bases, with 8 bases separating them. The CDR3 consists of 14 residues.

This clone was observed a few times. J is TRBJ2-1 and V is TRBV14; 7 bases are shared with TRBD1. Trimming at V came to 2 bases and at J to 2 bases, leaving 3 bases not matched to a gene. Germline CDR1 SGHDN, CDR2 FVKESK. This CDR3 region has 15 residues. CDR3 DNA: TGTGCCAGCAGCCAATGGGGACAGACCTACAATGAGCAGTTCTTC. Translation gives CASSQWGQTYNEQFF.

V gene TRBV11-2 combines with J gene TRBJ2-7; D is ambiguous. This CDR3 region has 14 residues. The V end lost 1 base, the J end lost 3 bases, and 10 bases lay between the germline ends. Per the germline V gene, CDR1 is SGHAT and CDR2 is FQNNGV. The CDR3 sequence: CASSLGATVYEQYF. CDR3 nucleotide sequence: TGTGCCAGCAGCTTAGGGGCGACCGTCTACGAGCAGTACTTC. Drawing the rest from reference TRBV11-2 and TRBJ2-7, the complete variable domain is EAGVAQSPRYKIIEKRQSVAFWCNPISGHATLYWYQQILGQGPKLLIQFQNNGVVDDSQLPKDRFSAERLKGVDSTLKIQPAKLEDSAVYLCASSLGATVYEQYFGPGTRLTVT.

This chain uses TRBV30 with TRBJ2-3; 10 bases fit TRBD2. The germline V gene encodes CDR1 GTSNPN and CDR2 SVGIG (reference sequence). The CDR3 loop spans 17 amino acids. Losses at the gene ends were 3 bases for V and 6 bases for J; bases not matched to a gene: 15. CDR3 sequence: CAWSAANLAGVGDTQYF. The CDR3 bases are TGTGCCTGGAGCGCAGCAAACCTAGCGGGAGTTGGTGATACGCAGTATTTT.

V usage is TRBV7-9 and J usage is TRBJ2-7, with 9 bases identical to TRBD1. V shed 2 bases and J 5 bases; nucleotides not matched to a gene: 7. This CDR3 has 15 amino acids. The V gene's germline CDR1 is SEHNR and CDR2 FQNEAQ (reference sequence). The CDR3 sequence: CASSLPGQGIHEQYF. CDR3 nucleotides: TGTGCCAGCAGCTTACCAGGACAGGGGATCCACGAGCAGTACTTC.

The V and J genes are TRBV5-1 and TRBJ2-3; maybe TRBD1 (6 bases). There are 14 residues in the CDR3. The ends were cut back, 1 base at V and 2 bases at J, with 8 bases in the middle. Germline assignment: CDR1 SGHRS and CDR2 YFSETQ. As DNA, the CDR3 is TGCGCCAGCAGCTTGTGGACAGACACAGATACGCAGTATTTT. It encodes CASSLWTDTDTQYF.

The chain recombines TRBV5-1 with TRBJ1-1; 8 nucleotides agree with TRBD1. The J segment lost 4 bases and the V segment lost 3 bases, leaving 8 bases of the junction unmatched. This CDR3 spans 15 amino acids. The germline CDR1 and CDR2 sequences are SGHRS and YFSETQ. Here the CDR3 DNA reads TGCGCCAGCAGCTCCGGTCAGGGGGCGAGCACTGAAGCTTTCTTT. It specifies CASSSGQGASTEAFF.

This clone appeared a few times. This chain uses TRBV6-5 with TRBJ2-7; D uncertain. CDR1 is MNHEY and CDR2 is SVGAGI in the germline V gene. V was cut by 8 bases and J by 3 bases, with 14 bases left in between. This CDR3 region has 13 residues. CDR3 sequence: CASGVDRGYEQYF. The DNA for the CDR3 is TGTGCCAGCGGAGTCGACCGCGGCTACGAGCAGTACTTC.

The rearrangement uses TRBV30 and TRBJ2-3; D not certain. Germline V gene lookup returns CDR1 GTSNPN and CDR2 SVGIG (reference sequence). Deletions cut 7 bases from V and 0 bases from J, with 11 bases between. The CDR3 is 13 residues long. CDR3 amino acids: CALAEPSTDTQYF. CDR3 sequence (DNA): TGTGCCTTAGCAGAGCCTAGCACAGATACGCAGTATTTT. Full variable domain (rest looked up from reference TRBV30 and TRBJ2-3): SQTIHQWPATLVQPVGSPLSLECTVEGTSNPNLYWYRQAAGRGLQLLFYSVGIGQISSEVPQNLSASRPQDRQFILSSKKLLLSDSGFYLCALAEPSTDTQYFGPGTRLTVL.

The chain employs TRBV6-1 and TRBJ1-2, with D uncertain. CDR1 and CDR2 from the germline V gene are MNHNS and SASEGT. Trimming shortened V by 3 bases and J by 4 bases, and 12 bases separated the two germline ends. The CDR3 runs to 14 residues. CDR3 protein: CASSDHSLPYGYTF. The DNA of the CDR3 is TGTGCCAGCAGTGACCACAGTTTACCCTATGGCTACACCTTC.

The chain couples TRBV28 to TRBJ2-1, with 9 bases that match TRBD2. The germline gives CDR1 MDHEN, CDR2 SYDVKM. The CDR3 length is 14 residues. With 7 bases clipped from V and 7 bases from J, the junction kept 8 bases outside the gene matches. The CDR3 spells CASTVAGELNEQFF. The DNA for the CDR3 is TGTGCCAGCACCGTAGCGGGGGAACTAAATGAGCAGTTCTTC.

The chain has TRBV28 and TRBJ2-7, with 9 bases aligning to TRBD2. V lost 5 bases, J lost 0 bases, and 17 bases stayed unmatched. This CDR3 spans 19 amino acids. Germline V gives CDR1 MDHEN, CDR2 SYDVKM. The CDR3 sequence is CASSPPLLVLAGASYEQYF. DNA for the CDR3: TGTGCCAGCAGTCCACCCCTGTTGGTACTAGCGGGTGCCTCCTACGAGCAGTACTTC.